The 30 T cell receptor beta chains reported below all come from one sample, sequenced in a study of shared clonotypes between healthy human individuals. Data came from immunoSEQ multiplex PCR; TCRdb stores just in-frame clones and leaves some out. The sample has about 2.4 million clones; 80% to 95% are singletons. What was sequenced was naive CD4+ T cells from PBMCs. Subset denoted: CD45RA+ positively selected. Receptors originate from a man between 18 and 35 years old in good health. Some clones in this sample may be carry-over from other donors' samples.

Note on this clone: The sample contains more than one DNA sequence encoding this CDR3. The chain has TRBV4-3 and TRBJ2-7; a weak D match, TRBD1 (6 bases). Germline lookup yields CDR1 LGHNA and CDR2 YSLEER. CDR3 length equals 15 residues. With 0 bases removed from V and 4 bases from J, the gap between germline ends came to 13 bases. The CDR3 spells CASSQDLQGSYEQYF. In DNA form, the CDR3 reads TGCGCCAGCAGCCAAGATCTGCAGGGGTCGTACGAGCAGTACTTC.

The chain uses TRBV5-4 and TRBJ2-6; D may be TRBD1 or TRBD2 (5 bases each). The CDR3 totals 18 residues. The germline CDR1 and CDR2 sequences are SGHNT and YYREEE (reference sequence). V was pared by 5 bases and J by 0 bases, with 18 bases between. CDR3 nucleotide sequence: TGTGCCAGCAGATCCACGGGACGGATGAGCTCTGGGGCCAACGTCCTGACTTTC. Encoded protein: CASRSTGRMSSGANVLTF.

The chain employs TRBV9 and TRBJ1-4; D is undetermined. The germline V gene has CDR1 SGDLS and CDR2 YYNGEE. There are 16 residues in the CDR3. V lost 3 bases and J 2 bases, leaving 14 bases between the germline ends. The CDR3 nucleotides read TGTGCCAGCAGCGAGGGAGGTCGTGGGACTAATGAAAAACTGTTTTTT. It is translated as CASSEGGRGTNEKLFF.

The rearrangement joins TRBV6-1 to TRBJ2-7, with D hard to call. V shed 2 bases and J shed 1 base, with 6 bases lying between them. The CDR3 sequence is 13 residues long. Germline lookup yields CDR1 MNHNS and CDR2 SASEGT. CDR3 protein: CASSESSSYEQYF. Written as DNA, the CDR3 is TGTGCCAGCAGTGAATCTTCGTCCTACGAGCAGTACTTC.

The CDR3 DNA reads TGTGCCTGGAGCCCCTGGGGACTAGCGGGAGGGTCAGATACGCAGTATTTT. Translation gives CAWSPWGLAGGSDTQYF. The chain links TRBV30 to TRBJ2-3, with 16 bases identical to TRBD2. The CDR3 sequence is 17 residues long. Germline-derived CDR1 and CDR2 are GTSNPN and SVGIG (reference sequence). Losses at the gene ends were 3 bases for V and 4 bases for J; bases not matched to a gene: 7.

The V and J genes are TRBV7-2 and TRBJ2-7; maybe TRBD2 (5 bases). Looked up from germline, CDR1 is SGHTA and CDR2 is FQGNSA. Deletions cut 7 bases from V and 5 bases from J, with 18 bases between. The CDR3 covers 14 residues. CDR3 sequence reads: CASNHGGSVDEQYF. CDR3 sequence (DNA): TGTGCCAGCAACCATGGCGGGTCAGTCGACGAGCAGTACTTC.

The table lists this clone with a count of one. The chain uses TRBV11-2 and TRBJ2-2; 8 nucleotides align to TRBD1. CDR1 and CDR2 (germline): SGHAT, FQNNGV. This CDR3 is built from 17 residues. J gave up 4 bases and V 0 bases, and 7 bases lay outside the gene matches. The CDR3 region is CASSLDSGQARTGELFF. CDR3 coding DNA: TGTGCCAGCAGCTTAGATTCGGGACAGGCCCGCACCGGGGAGCTGTTTTTT.

The V call is TRBV2, the J call TRBJ1-5; 8 nucleotides line up with TRBD1. Germline-derived CDR1 and CDR2 are SNHLY and FYNNEI. Trimming cost V 6 bases and J 0 bases; bases outside gene matches: 4. This CDR3 contains 15 residues. As DNA, the CDR3 is TGTGCCAGCAGATTACAGGGGGATAGCAATCAGCCCCAGCATTTT. The encoded protein is CASRLQGDSNQPQHF.

The chain has TRBV6-6 and TRBJ1-2; the match to TRBD1 covers 9 bases. V dropped 5 bases and J dropped 2; count of bases not matched to a gene: 6. Germline values: CDR1 MNHNY, CDR2 SVGAGI (reference sequence). This CDR3 has 15 amino acids. The CDR3 is CASSRQGQGNYGYTF. The CDR3 DNA reads TGTGCCAGCAGTAGGCAGGGACAGGGCAACTATGGCTACACCTTC.

The chain couples TRBV5-1 to TRBJ1-1; D not resolved. The germline V gene encodes CDR1 SGHRS and CDR2 YFSETQ. The CDR3 length is 12 residues. The germline V and J ends were trimmed by 4 bases and 11 bases, with 15 bases remaining between them. CDR3 protein: CASSADSPVAFF. The CDR3 DNA reads TGCGCCAGCAGCGCGGACTCCCCTGTGGCTTTCTTT.

A word on this clone: Different DNA sequences within this sample yield the same CDR3. The J gene is TRBJ1-2, the V gene TRBV2, with D hard to call. Trimming removed 2 bases at V and 5 bases at J, with 6 bases between. CDR1 is SNHLY, CDR2 FYNNEI, per germline. The CDR3 consists of 12 residues. For the CDR3, the DNA is TGTGCCAGCAGTGAATCTGGATATGGCTACACCTTC. This translates into CASSESGYGYTF. Together with reference TRBV2 and TRBJ1-2, the CDR3 gives the full variable domain: EPEVTQTPSHQVTQMGQEVILRCVPISNHLYFYWYRQILGQKVEFLVSFYNNEISEKSEIFDDQFSVERPDGSNFTLKIRSTKLEDSAMYFCASSESGYGYTFGSGTRLTVV.

This sequence joins TRBV14 and TRBJ2-5; D may be TRBD1 (6 bases). The V and J ends lost 6 bases and 3 bases respectively, with 14 bases between them. Germline V gene data show CDR1 as SGHDN and CDR2 as FVKESK. CDR3 size: 14 residues. This CDR3 is CASRAMGAKETQYF. The CDR3 DNA reads as TGTGCCAGCAGGGCCATGGGGGCGAAAGAGACCCAGTACTTC.

The CDR3 sequence is CSVGGVVGHTDTQYF. CDR3 nucleotide sequence: TGCAGCGTGGGTGGAGTTGTGGGGCACACAGATACGCAGTATTTT. This chain uses TRBV29-1 with TRBJ2-3; TRBD1 might be the D (5 bases). The CDR3 consists of 15 residues. The V end lost 6 bases, the J end lost 2 bases, and 18 bases lay between the germline ends. The germline CDR1 and CDR2 sequences are SQVTM and ANQGSEA.

The genes are TRBV12-2 and TRBJ2-5; the D segment call TRBD2 is taken from the table without a DNA check. TRBV12-2 is noted as a pseudogene. The CDR3 sequence is 18 residues long. For the CDR3, the DNA is TGTGCAAGTCGCTTAGCCCGCCTGACTAGCGGGAGGGGAGAGACCCAGTACTTC. Protein sequence: CASRLARLTSGRGETQYF.

This chain connects TRBV2 to TRBJ1-2, with a weak D call TRBD1 (5 bases). Trimming stripped 2 bases from V and 6 bases from J, with 7 bases between. The germline V gene encodes CDR1 SNHLY and CDR2 FYNNEI. This CDR3 contains 12 residues. DNA of the CDR3: TGTGCCAGCAGTGAATGGACAAATGGCTACACCTTC. Translating it yields CASSEWTNGYTF.

A word on this clone: The sample carries other DNA sequences with the same CDR3. The chain employs TRBV7-9 and TRBJ2-5; 7 nucleotides match TRBD1. The CDR3 is 14 amino acids. Germline CDR1 SEHNR, CDR2 FQNEAQ (reference sequence). Unmatched junction bases numbered 1, after V lost 1 base and J lost 2 bases. The CDR3 bases are TGTGCCAGCAGCTTAGGGGGACAGCAAGAGACCCAGTACTTC. Protein sequence: CASSLGGQQETQYF.

There are a few counts of this clone. The sample contains more than one DNA sequence encoding this CDR3. The chain couples TRBV6-5 to TRBJ1-5; 8 bases match TRBD1. The CDR3 covers 14 residues. The ends lost 5 bases at V and 6 bases at J; junction bases unmatched: 6. In germline, CDR1 is MNHEY, CDR2 SVGAGI. The CDR3 DNA is TGTGCCAGCAGTCGGACAGGGTCAAGTCAGCCCCAGCATTTT. Translating it yields CASSRTGSSQPQHF.

This chain joins TRBV2 and TRBJ2-2; the D gene could be TRBD1 or TRBD2 (5 bases each). CDR3 length equals 13 residues. V lost 6 bases to trimming and J lost 6 bases, with 11 bases between them. Per germline, CDR1 SNHLY and CDR2 FYNNEI. This CDR3 is CASRERGAGELFF. In DNA, the CDR3 is TGTGCCAGCAGGGAGAGAGGGGCCGGGGAGCTGTTTTTT.

V and J are TRBV14 and TRBJ1-3, with D perhaps TRBD1 (6 bases). This CDR3 is 17 amino acids long. Trimming left V 4 bases short and J 2 bases short, with 18 bases between. Germline V gene lookup returns CDR1 SGHDN and CDR2 FVKESK. The chain's CDR3 is CASSRQTGIFTGNTIYF. The CDR3 nucleotides are TGTGCCAGCAGCCGACAAACAGGGATCTTCACTGGAAACACCATATATTTT.

Concerning this clone: Other DNA sequences in this sample translate to the same CDR3. The V and J genes are TRBV18 and TRBJ2-5, with TRBD1 as a possible D gene (7 bases). The CDR3 sequence is 15 residues long. Trimming stripped 3 bases from V and 1 base from J, with 12 bases between. The V gene's germline CDR1 is KGHSH and CDR2 LQKENI. CDR3 in amino acids: CASSPQGGLQETQYF. In DNA form, the CDR3 reads TGTGCCAGCTCACCCCAGGGGGGTCTCCAAGAGACCCAGTACTTC.

This clone was seen only once. The chain is built from TRBV27 and TRBJ2-1; D remains unclear. The CDR3 extends over 17 amino acids. Germline loops: CDR1 MNHEY, CDR2 SMNVEV (reference sequence). V dropped 5 bases and J dropped 1 base, with 18 bases sitting between them. Written as DNA, the CDR3 is TGTGCCAGCAGTCCATTCCCCCCCATCAGGTCCTACAATGAGCAGTTCTTC. It encodes CASSPFPPIRSYNEQFF.

The chain joins TRBV28 to TRBJ2-1; 9 bases fit TRBD2. The germline CDR1 and CDR2 sequences are MDHEN and SYDVKM. The CDR3 loop spans 16 amino acids. V dropped 7 bases and J dropped 4; count of bases not matched to a gene: 11. The CDR3 sequence is CASKVGSGSPYNEQFF. DNA of the CDR3: TGTGCCAGCAAGGTGGGTAGCGGGAGTCCATACAATGAGCAGTTCTTC.

This clone is a singleton in its sample. The J gene is TRBJ1-2, the V gene TRBV28, with a weak D call TRBD1 (6 bases). V lost 6 bases, J lost 3 bases, and 11 bases lay in between. This CDR3 region has 13 residues. CDR1 and CDR2 (germline): MDHEN, SYDVKM. This chain's CDR3 is CASSRGPDYGYTF. CDR3 sequence (DNA): TGTGCCAGCAGCAGGGGCCCTGACTATGGCTACACCTTC.

This clone has only one observation. V gene TRBV18 combines with J gene TRBJ2-1; D not certain. Between the trimmed V and J ends, which lost 3 bases and 3 bases, there was a span of 9 bases. Germline CDR1 is KGHSH and CDR2 is LQKENI. The CDR3 is 14 residues long. This CDR3 is CASSPQLDYNEQFF. The CDR3, as DNA: TGTGCCAGCTCACCGCAGCTGGACTACAATGAGCAGTTCTTC.

Concerning this clone itself: A clone one base away is much larger, so this may be a read error. J is TRBJ1-5 and V is TRBV11-2, with 9 bases aligning to TRBD1. V dropped 6 bases and J dropped 0; count of bases not matched to a gene: 3. The germline gives CDR1 SGHAT, CDR2 FQNNGV. There are 15 residues in the CDR3. The CDR3 DNA reads TGTGCCAGCAGGCGGACAGGGGATAGCAATCAGCCCCAGCATTTT. Residues: CASRRTGDSNQPQHF.

Points on this clone: This specimen includes other DNA sequences encoding the same CDR3. The gene calls are TRBV6-1 and TRBJ2-7; D remains ambiguous. Trimming stripped 1 base from V and 0 bases from J, with 7 bases between. Germline values: CDR1 MNHNS, CDR2 SASEGT. The CDR3 has 14 residues. DNA of the CDR3: TGTGCCAGCAGTGAAGTTGCTAGCTCCTACGAGCAGTACTTC. The encoded protein is CASSEVASSYEQYF.

The V and J genes are TRBV28 and TRBJ2-3, with a tentative D call TRBD2 (7 bases). The germline V and J ends were trimmed by 6 bases and 1 base, with 17 bases remaining between them. The germline V gene encodes CDR1 MDHEN and CDR2 SYDVKM. The CDR3 spans 16 residues. This CDR3 is CASRVGGAQGTDTQYF. CDR3 coding DNA: TGTGCCAGCAGGGTAGGGGGGGCGCAGGGCACAGATACGCAGTATTTT. Full variable domain (outside the CDR3, taken from reference TRBV28 and TRBJ2-3): DVKVTQSSRYLVKRTGEKVFLECVQDMDHENMFWYRQDPGLGLRLIYFSYDVKMKEKGDIPEGYSVSREKKERFSLILESASTNQTSMYLCASRVGGAQGTDTQYFGPGTRLTVL.

Written as DNA, the CDR3 is TGTGCCAGCAGTTCGTATGGCCTGAGATCCAACACTGAAGCTTTCTTT. Translating gives CASSSYGLRSNTEAFF. The chain is built from TRBV28 and TRBJ1-1; the D is unclear. CDR1 and CDR2 (germline): MDHEN, SYDVKM. Trimming stripped 4 bases from V and 2 bases from J, with 17 bases between. CDR3 length: 16 amino acids.

The rearrangement joins TRBV15 to TRBJ2-3; D uncertain. CDR1 is LNHNV and CDR2 is YYDKDF in the germline V gene (reference sequence). This CDR3 spans 17 amino acids. Trimming removed 0 bases at V and 3 bases at J, with 16 bases between. In nucleotides, the CDR3 is TGTGCCACCAGCAGAGATCGGAATCGGCATGGAACAGATACGCAGTATTTT. Translated: CATSRDRNRHGTDTQYF.

The genes are TRBV5-1 and TRBJ2-2, with 14 bases fitting TRBD2. This CDR3 region has 18 residues. Trimming took 0 bases from V and 5 from J; bases not matched to a gene: 6. Germline V gene sequence: CDR1 SGHRS, CDR2 YFSETQ. The CDR3 reads CASSLAGTSGSGTGELFF. The CDR3 DNA reads TGCGCCAGCAGCTTGGCCGGGACTAGCGGGAGTGGGACCGGGGAGCTGTTTTTT.